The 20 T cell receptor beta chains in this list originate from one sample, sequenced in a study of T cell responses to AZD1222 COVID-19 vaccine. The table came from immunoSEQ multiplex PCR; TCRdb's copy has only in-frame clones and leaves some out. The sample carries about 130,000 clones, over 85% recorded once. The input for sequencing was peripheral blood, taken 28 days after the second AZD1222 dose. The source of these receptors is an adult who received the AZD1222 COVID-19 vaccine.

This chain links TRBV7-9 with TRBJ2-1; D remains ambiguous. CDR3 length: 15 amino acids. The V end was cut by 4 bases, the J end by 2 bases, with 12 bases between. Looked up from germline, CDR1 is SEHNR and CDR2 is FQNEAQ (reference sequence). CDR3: CASSSPLGPYNEQFF. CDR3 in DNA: TGTGCCAGCAGCTCCCCCTTGGGTCCCTACAATGAGCAGTTCTTC.

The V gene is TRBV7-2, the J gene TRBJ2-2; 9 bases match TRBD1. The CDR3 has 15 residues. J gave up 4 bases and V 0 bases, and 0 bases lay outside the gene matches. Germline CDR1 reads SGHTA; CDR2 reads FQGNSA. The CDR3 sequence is CASSLATGGTGELFF. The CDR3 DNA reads TGTGCCAGCAGCTTAGCGACAGGGGGCACCGGGGAGCTGTTTTTT.

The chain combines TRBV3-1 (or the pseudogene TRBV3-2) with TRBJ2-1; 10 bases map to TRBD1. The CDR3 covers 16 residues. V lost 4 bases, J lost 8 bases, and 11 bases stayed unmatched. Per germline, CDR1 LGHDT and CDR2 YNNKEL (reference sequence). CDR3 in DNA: TGTGCCAGCAGCCGGTCGCAGACAGGGGGCACTGATGAGCAGTTCTTC. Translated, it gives CASSRSQTGGTDEQFF.

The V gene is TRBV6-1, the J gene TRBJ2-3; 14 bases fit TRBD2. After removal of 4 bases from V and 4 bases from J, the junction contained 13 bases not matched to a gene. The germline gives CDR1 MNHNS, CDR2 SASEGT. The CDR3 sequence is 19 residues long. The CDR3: CASSARGTSGGRVADTQYF. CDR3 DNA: TGTGCCAGCAGTGCAAGAGGGACTAGCGGGGGACGGGTCGCAGATACGCAGTATTTT.

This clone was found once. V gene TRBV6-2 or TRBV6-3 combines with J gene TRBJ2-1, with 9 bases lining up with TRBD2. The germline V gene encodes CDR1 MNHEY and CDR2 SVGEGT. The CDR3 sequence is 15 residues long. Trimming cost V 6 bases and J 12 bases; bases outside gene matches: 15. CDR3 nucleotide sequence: TGTGCCAGCAGCCCCAAAGCGGGGGGTCGAAAAATGCAGTTCTTC. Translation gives CASSPKAGGRKMQFF.

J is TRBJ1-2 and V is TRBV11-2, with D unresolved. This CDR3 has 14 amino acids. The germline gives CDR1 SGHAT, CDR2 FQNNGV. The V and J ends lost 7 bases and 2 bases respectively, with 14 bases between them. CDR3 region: CASMPLARNYGYTF. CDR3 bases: TGTGCCAGCATGCCTTTGGCCAGGAACTATGGCTACACCTTC.

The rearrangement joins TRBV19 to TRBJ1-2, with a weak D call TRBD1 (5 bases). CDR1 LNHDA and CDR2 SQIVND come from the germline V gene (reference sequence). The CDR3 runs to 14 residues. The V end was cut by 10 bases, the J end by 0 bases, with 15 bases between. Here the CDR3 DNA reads TGTGCCACTCCCGGCGGGGCAGCTAACTATGGCTACACCTTC. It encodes CATPGGAANYGYTF.

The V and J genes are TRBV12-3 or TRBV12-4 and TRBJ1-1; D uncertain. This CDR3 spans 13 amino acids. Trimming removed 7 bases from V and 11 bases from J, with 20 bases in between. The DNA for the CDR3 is TGTGCCAGCACGGATAGGGTTATCTTGAATGCTTTCTTT. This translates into CASTDRVILNAFF.

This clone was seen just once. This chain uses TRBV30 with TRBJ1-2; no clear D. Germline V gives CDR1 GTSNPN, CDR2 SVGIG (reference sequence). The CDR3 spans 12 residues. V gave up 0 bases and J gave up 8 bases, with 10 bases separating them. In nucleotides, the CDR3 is TGTGCCTGGAGTGTAACGGAGGCGGGCTACACCTTC. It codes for CAWSVTEAGYTF.

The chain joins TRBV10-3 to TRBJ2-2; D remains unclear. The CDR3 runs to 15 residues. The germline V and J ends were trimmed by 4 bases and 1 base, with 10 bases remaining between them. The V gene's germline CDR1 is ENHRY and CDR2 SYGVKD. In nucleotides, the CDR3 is TGTGCCATCAGTGTAGGAGACGGGAACACCGGGGAGCTGTTTTTT. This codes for CAISVGDGNTGELFF.

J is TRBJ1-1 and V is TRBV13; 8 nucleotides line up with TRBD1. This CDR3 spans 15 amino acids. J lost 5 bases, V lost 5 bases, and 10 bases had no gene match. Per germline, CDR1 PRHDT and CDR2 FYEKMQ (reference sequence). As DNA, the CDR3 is TGTGCCAGCAGCGGCAGTGGGACAGGACAAACTGAAGCTTTCTTT. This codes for CASSGSGTGQTEAFF.

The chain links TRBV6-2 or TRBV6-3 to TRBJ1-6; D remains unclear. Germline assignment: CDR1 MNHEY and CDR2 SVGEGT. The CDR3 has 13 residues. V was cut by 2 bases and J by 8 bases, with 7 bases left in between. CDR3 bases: TGTGCCAGCAGTTACGCCGGGGATTCACCCCTCCACTTT. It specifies CASSYAGDSPLHF.

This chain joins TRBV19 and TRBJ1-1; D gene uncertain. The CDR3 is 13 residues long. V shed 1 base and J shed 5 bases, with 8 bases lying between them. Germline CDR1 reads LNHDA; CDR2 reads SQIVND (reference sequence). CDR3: CASSIGAGTEAFF. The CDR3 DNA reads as TGTGCCAGTAGTATAGGGGCGGGAACTGAAGCTTTCTTT.

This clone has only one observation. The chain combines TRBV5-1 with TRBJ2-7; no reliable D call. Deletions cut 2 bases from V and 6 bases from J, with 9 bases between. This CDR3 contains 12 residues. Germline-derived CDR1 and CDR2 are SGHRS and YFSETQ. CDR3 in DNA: TGCGCCAGCAGCTTCGGATTTCGCGAGCAGTACTTC. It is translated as CASSFGFREQYF.

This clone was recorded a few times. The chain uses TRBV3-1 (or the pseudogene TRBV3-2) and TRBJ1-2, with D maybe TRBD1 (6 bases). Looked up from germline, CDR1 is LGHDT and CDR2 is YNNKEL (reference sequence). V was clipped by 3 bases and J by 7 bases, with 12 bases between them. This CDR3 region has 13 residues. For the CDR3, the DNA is TGTGCCAGCAGCCATTACAGGGATCGTGGCTACACCTTC. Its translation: CASSHYRDRGYTF.

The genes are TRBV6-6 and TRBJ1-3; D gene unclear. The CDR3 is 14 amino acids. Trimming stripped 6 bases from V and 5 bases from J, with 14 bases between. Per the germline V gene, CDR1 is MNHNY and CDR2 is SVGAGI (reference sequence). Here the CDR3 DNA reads TGTGCCAGCAGAGACGCGGAAGGGCGAAACACCATATATTTT. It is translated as CASRDAEGRNTIYF.

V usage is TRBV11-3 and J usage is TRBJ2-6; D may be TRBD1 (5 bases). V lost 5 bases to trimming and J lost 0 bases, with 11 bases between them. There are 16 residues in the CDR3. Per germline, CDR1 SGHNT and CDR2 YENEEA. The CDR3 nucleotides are TGTGCCAGCAGCCCCCTTCAGGGCTCTGGGGCCAACGTCCTGACTTTC. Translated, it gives CASSPLQGSGANVLTF.

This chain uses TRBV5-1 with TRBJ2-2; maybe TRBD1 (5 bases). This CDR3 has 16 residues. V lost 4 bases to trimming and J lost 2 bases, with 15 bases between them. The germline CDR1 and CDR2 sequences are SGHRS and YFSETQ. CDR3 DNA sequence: TGCGCCAGCAGCCCCAGGGTTCTTTCCAACACCGGGGAGCTGTTTTTT. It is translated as CASSPRVLSNTGELFF.

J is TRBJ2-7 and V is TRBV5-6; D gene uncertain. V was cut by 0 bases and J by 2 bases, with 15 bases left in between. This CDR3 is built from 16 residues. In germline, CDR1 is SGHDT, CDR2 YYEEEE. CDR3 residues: CASSLALGYRAYEQYF. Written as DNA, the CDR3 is TGTGCCAGCAGCTTGGCCCTAGGTTACAGAGCCTACGAGCAGTACTTC.

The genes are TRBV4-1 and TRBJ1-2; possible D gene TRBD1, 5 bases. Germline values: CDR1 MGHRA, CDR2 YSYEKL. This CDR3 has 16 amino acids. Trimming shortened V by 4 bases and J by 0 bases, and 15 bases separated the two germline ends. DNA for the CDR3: TGCGCCAGCAGCCTGATTTCGACAGCTGCTAACTATGGCTACACCTTC. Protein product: CASSLISTAANYGYTF.